The following is a T cell receptor (beta chain) sequence with its context. Its antigen remains unknown. The data were obtained in a study of blood T cells in healthy people across ages. With a J-beta primer mix and a sample-barcoded 5' primer, a second PCR ran about 7 to 12 cycles. TCRdb recomputed calls from the 5' RACE reads with MiXCR, one row per CDR3 protein. Here the sample spans about 1.7 million distinct CDR3 sequences, 28% being singletons. This CDR3 contains 16 residues. CDR1 and CDR2 from the germline V gene are SEHNR and FQNEAQ (reference sequence). V was pared by 1 base and J by 9 bases, with 6 bases of the junction left unmatched. Study-level results: Estimated diversity across one million T cells was deemed an underestimate. Naive T cell percentage and TCR beta diversity correlated strongly.

Material: blood. This TCR derives from a woman aged 25-40 years in good health. The chain recombines TRBV7-9 with TRBJ2-1, with 13 bases matching TRBD2. The CDR3 nucleotides are TGTGCCAGCAGCTTAGAGAAACTAGCGGGAGGGAGTGAGCAGTTCTTC. Translation: CASSLEKLAGGSEQFF.